The clone carrying this T cell receptor (beta chain) was observed a few times. Its antigen remains unknown. CDR1 is LGHDT, CDR2 YNNKEL, per germline (reference sequence). V lost 4 bases and J lost 0, with 18 bases in between. There are 17 residues in the CDR3. The sample is drawn from a study of T-cell memory formation after mild COVID-19. Study-wide background: TCR clusters were mostly confined to one donor each.

The 5'RACE method, run with constant-segment primers, produced TCR alpha and TCR beta cDNA libraries (carrying sample barcodes and UMIs). TCRdb re-called the 5' RACE reads with MiXCR, one entry per CDR3 protein. The table records under 350,000 distinct CDR3 sequences, roughly 16% of them present only once. Study findings and constraints: Clones that shrank (day 15 to 85) were balanced CD4/CD8, whereas later expanders leaned CD4+. Some responding clones appeared in pre-infection memory, suggesting cross-reactive memory joined.

Source material: PBMCs or a T cell subset sorted from them (not recorded which). V gene TRBV3-1 combines with J gene TRBJ2-5, with D possibly matching TRBD1 (5 bases). The TCR sequence derives from a man younger than 35 who had mild COVID-19 (a few samples of this study predate the infection). Cell type and time point are not known. In nucleotides, the CDR3 is TGTGCCAGCAGCCCCGCAGGCCTCAGGGTGTACCAAGAGACCCAGTACTTC. Its translation: CASSPAGLRVYQETQYF.